The clone carrying this T cell receptor (beta chain) appeared once. The sample is drawn from a study of control samples from healthy donors and cancer patients. Sequencing was performed with immunoSEQ multiplex PCR; in TCRdb, only in-frame clones are kept and a portion is missing. There are fewer than 15,000 clones in the sample; about 80% occur only once, and roughly 18% lies in the top ten. V was cut by 1 base and J by 4 bases, with 17 bases left in between. CDR1 is SGHRS and CDR2 is YFSETQ in the germline V gene. CDR3 length: 16 amino acids. This chain links TRBV5-1 with TRBJ1-2; D unresolved. Specimen: formalin-fixed, paraffin-embedded tissue. The origin of this receptor is a female donor with lung cancer. CDR3 nucleotide sequence: TGCGCCAGCAGCTTGAATCTTCGGTCAGGAGGCTATGGCTACACCTTC. This codes for CASSLNLRSGGYGYTF.